The clone carrying this TCR beta chain was detected only once. The entry originates in a study of T cell changes during pregnancy in multiple sclerosis. Germline V gene lookup returns CDR1 MGHDK and CDR2 SYGVNS. The CDR3 is 16 amino acids. V was clipped by 4 bases and J by 4 bases, with 17 bases between them. Sequencing was performed with immunoSEQ multiplex PCR; in TCRdb, only in-frame clones are kept and a portion is missing. The top ten hold 10% to 12% of the sample, which has about 36,000 clones, approximately 89% seen once. V gene TRBV25-1 combines with J gene TRBJ2-1, with D uncertain. The receptor was derived from a female donor with multiple sclerosis, enrolled in a pregnancy study. The source material was CD8+ T cells from peripheral blood mononuclear cells, sampled in the third trimester of pregnancy. CDR3 in DNA: TGTGCCAGCAGTGTTAAGTTGGCCCTTCTTTACAATGAGCAGTTCTTC. The encoded protein is CASSVKLALLYNEQFF.